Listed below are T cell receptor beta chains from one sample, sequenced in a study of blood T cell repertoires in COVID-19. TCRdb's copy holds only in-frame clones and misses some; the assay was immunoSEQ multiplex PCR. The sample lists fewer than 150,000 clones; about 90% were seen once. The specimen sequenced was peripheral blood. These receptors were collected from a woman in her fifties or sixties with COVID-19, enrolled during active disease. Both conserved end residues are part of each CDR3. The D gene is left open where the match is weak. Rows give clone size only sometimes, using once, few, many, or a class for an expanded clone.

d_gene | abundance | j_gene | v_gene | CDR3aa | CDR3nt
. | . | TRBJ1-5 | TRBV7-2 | CASSRQENQPQHF | TGTGCCAGCAGCCGACAAGAGAATCAGCCCCAGCATTTT
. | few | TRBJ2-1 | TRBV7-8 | CASSLLRLGTYNEQFF | TGTGCCAGCAGCTTACTCCGTCTCGGGACCTACAATGAGCAGTTCTTC
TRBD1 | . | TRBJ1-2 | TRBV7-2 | CASSQGTGGYGYTF | TGTGCCAGCAGCCAGGGGACAGGGGGCTATGGCTACACCTTC
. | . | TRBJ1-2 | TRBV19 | CASGDYILDGYTF | TGTGCCAGCGGGGACTACATCCTTGACGGCTACACCTTC
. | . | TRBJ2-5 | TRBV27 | CASSSLAPEETQYF | TGTGCCAGCAGTTCTCTAGCCCCAGAAGAGACCCAGTACTTC
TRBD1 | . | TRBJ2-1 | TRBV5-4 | CASRGTGGTYNEQFF | TGTGCCAGCAGGGGGACAGGGGGGACCTACAATGAGCAGTTCTTC
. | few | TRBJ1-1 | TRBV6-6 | CASDQVRNTEAFF | TGTGCCAGCGACCAGGTCAGGAACACTGAAGCTTTCTTT
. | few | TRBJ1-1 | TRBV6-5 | CASNRLQNTEAFF | TGTGCCAGCAATAGACTTCAGAACACTGAAGCTTTCTTT
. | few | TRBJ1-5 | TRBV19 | CASSIVLGASNQPQHF | TGTGCCAGTAGTATAGTTTTGGGGGCTAGCAATCAGCCCCAGCATTTT
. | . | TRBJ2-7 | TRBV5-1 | CASSLGDKYEQYF | TGCGCCAGCAGCTTGGGAGACAAATACGAGCAGTACTTC
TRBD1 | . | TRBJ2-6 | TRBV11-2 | CASTRPQGVAGANVLTF | TGTGCCAGCACCAGACCTCAGGGGGTTGCTGGGGCCAACGTCCTGACTTTC
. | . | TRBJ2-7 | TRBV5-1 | CASSPEGDSYEQYF | TGCGCCAGCAGCCCAGAAGGGGATTCCTACGAGCAGTACTTC
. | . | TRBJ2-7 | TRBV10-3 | CAISESNSYEQYF | TGTGCCATCAGTGAGTCGAACAGCTACGAGCAGTACTTC
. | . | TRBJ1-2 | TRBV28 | CASSLFDRSNYGYTF | TGTGCCAGCAGTTTATTCGACAGGTCTAACTATGGCTACACCTTC
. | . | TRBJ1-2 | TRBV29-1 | CSVEGGLRQSFGYTF | TGCAGCGTTGAAGGGGGCTTGCGGCAGTCTTTTGGCTACACCTTC
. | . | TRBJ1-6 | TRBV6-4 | CASSEGRGNSPLHF | TGTGCCAGCAGCGAGGGCAGGGGAAATTCACCCCTCCACTTT
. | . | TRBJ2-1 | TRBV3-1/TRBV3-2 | CASSQVLVQINEQFF | TGTGCCAGCAGCCAAGTATTGGTACAAATCAATGAGCAGTTCTTC
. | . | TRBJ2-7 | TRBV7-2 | CASSPQTGREQYF | TGTGCCAGCAGCCCACAGACAGGCCGCGAGCAGTACTTC
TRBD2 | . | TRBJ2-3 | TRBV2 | CATHLAGHTDTQYF | TGTGCCACGCACCTAGCGGGTCATACAGATACGCAGTATTTT
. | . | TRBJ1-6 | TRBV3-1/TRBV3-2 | CASSQPGENSPLHF | TGTGCCAGCAGCCAGCCCGGTGAGAATTCACCCCTCCACTTT
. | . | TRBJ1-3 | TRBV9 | CASSVDGSSGNTIYF | TGTGCCAGCAGCGTAGATGGGAGCTCTGGAAACACCATATATTTT
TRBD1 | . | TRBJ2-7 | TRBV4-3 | CASSQAAGTAIPYEQYF | TGCGCCAGCAGCCAGGCCGCCGGGACAGCGATTCCCTACGAGCAGTACTTC
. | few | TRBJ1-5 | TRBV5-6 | CASSEAGQNSNQPQHF | TGTGCCAGCAGCGAAGCTGGACAGAATAGCAATCAGCCCCAGCATTTT
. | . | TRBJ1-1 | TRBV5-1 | CASSPRGGTEAFF | TGCGCCAGCAGCCCTCGAGGAGGGACTGAAGCTTTCTTT
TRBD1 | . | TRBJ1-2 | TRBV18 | CASSSGDRGLIYGYTF | TGTGCCAGCTCATCGGGGGACAGGGGGCTTATCTATGGCTACACCTTC